The source of this T cell receptor (beta chain) is a study of T cells in Graves' hyperthyroidism and ophthalmopathy. Broader study findings: Model output signaled ophthalmopathy a median roughly 6 months ahead of onset. Ophthalmopathy was told apart from stable hyperthyroidism by a 13 V-J model.

It was RNA transcripts that yielded the amplified TCR beta CDR3 regions. HTBI primers were used for first-round RT-PCR of the TCR CDR3. Each CDR3 protein gets one entry after TCRdb re-called the multiplex PCR reads with MiXCR. The sample includes roughly 700,000 distinct CDR3 sequences, approximately 15% of them seen just once. A remark on this clonotype: The target antigen is unknown.

The CDR3 extends over 14 amino acids. Germline V gene lookup returns CDR1 SGDLS and CDR2 YYNGEE. V shed 4 bases and J 4 bases; nucleotides not matched to a gene: 7. Diagnosing involved the use of clinical symptoms, serum thyroxine and TRAb, thyroid ultrasound and orbital computed tomography. This sample holds PBMCs from 9.5 to 10 ml fresh peripheral blood. The chain recombines TRBV9 with TRBJ1-2; 7 bases line up with TRBD1. Material: blood. The receptor comes from a woman between 18 and 29 years old with Graves' hyperthyroidism. The CDR3 here is CASSPGTELYGYTF. CDR3 sequence (DNA): TGTGCCAGCAGCCCCGGGACAGAACTCTATGGCTACACCTTC.